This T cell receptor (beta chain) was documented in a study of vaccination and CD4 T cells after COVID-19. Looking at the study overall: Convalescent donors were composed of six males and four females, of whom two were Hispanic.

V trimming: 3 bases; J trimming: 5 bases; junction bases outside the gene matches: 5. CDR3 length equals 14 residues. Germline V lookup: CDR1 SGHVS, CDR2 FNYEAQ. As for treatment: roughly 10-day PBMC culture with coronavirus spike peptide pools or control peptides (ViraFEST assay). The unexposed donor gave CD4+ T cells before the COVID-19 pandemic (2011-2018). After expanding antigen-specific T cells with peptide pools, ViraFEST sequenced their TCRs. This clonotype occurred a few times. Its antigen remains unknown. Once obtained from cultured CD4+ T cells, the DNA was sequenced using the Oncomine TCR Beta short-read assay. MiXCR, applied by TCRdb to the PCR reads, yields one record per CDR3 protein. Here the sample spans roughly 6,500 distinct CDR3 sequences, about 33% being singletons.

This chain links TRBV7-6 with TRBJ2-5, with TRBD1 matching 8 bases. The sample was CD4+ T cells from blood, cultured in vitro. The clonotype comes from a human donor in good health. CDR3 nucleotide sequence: TGTGCCAGCAGCTTCGGACAGGGCCAGGAGACCCAGTACTTC. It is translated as CASSFGQGQETQYF.